Listed below are T cell receptor beta chains from one sample, sequenced in a study of blood T cells in healthy people across ages. TCRdb redid the calling of the 5' RACE reads with MiXCR, one entry per CDR3 protein. Of approximately 820,000 distinct CDR3 sequences listed, under 55% were seen once; the top ten hold approximately 19%. The sequenced sample consisted of blood. The source is a man in his fifties or sixties in good health. Both conserved end residues are part of each CDR3. D genes are given only for firm matches. Size is omitted from some rows. Given values are once, few, many or a class for expanded clones.

clone_size: -; v_call: TRBV12-5; d_call: -; j_call: TRBJ2-7; cdr3_aa: CASGLVRHGVKDEQYF; cdr3_nt: TGTGCTAGTGGTTTGGTACGGCACGGGGTAAAGGACGAGCAGTACTTC
clone_size: -; v_call: TRBV19; d_call: TRBD1; j_call: TRBJ1-2; cdr3_aa: CASSSAGGIYGYTF; cdr3_nt: TGTGCCAGTAGTTCGGCAGGGGGGATCTATGGCTACACCTTC
clone_size: -; v_call: TRBV21-1; d_call: -; j_call: TRBJ2-5; cdr3_aa: CASSKSGTGAQQETQYF; cdr3_nt: TGTGCCAGCAGCAAATCGGGGACAGGGGCCCAACAAGAGACCCAGTACTTC
clone_size: few; v_call: TRBV5-1; d_call: -; j_call: TRBJ2-1; cdr3_aa: CASSFRQARDNEQFF; cdr3_nt: TGCGCCAGCAGCTTTAGACAGGCTCGGGACAATGAGCAGTTCTTC
clone_size: few; v_call: TRBV20-1; d_call: TRBD2; j_call: TRBJ2-1; cdr3_aa: CSATGLAGDNEQFF; cdr3_nt: TGCAGTGCTACGGGACTAGCGGGGGACAATGAGCAGTTCTTC
clone_size: -; v_call: TRBV4-3; d_call: -; j_call: TRBJ2-3; cdr3_aa: CASSQARLTDTQYF; cdr3_nt: TGCGCCAGCAGCCAGGCCCGACTAACAGATACGCAGTATTTT
clone_size: -; v_call: TRBV11-2; d_call: -; j_call: TRBJ2-1; cdr3_aa: CAGSASPYNEQFF; cdr3_nt: TGTGCGGGCTCGGCATCCCCGTACAATGAGCAGTTCTTC
clone_size: -; v_call: TRBV7-3; d_call: TRBD1; j_call: TRBJ2-7; cdr3_aa: CASSPGTAKLAEQYF; cdr3_nt: TGTGCCAGCAGCCCGGGGACAGCAAAACTTGCCGAGCAGTACTTC
clone_size: -; v_call: TRBV20-1; d_call: -; j_call: TRBJ1-1; cdr3_aa: CSARSRGGGNTEAFF; cdr3_nt: TGCAGTGCTAGATCGAGGGGGGGCGGGAACACTGAAGCTTTCTTT
clone_size: few; v_call: TRBV5-1; d_call: -; j_call: TRBJ2-5; cdr3_aa: CASSSVLRETQYF; cdr3_nt: TGCGCCAGCAGCTCCGTCCTGAGGGAGACCCAGTACTTC
clone_size: -; v_call: TRBV7-9; d_call: -; j_call: TRBJ2-5; cdr3_aa: CAIPKVGSQETQYF; cdr3_nt: TGTGCCATCCCGAAGGTGGGCAGCCAAGAGACCCAGTACTTC
clone_size: -; v_call: TRBV4-3; d_call: -; j_call: TRBJ2-1; cdr3_aa: CASSQDVGMGTQFF; cdr3_nt: TGCGCCAGCAGCCAAGATGTAGGGATGGGGACCCAGTTCTTC
clone_size: -; v_call: TRBV6-6; d_call: -; j_call: TRBJ2-7; cdr3_aa: CASSGSKNEQYF; cdr3_nt: TGTGCCAGCAGCGGTAGTAAGAACGAGCAGTACTTC
clone_size: -; v_call: TRBV10-2; d_call: TRBD1; j_call: TRBJ1-2; cdr3_aa: CASSEQTGGYGYTF; cdr3_nt: TGCGCCAGCAGTGAACAGACAGGGGGGTATGGCTACACCTTC
clone_size: few; v_call: TRBV6-2/TRBV6-3; d_call: TRBD2; j_call: TRBJ2-1; cdr3_aa: CASSLRLAVYNEQFF; cdr3_nt: TGTGCCAGCAGCCTGAGACTAGCGGTTTACAATGAGCAGTTCTTC
clone_size: -; v_call: TRBV6-5; d_call: TRBD1; j_call: TRBJ1-4; cdr3_aa: CASRFSGGAKLFF; cdr3_nt: TGTGCCAGCAGATTTTCAGGGGGCGCGAAACTGTTTTTT
clone_size: -; v_call: TRBV11-2; d_call: TRBD1; j_call: TRBJ1-2; cdr3_aa: CASSFRGTGVGDGYTF; cdr3_nt: TGTGCCAGCAGCTTCCGAGGGACAGGGGTGGGAGATGGCTACACCTTC
clone_size: few; v_call: TRBV29-1; d_call: TRBD1; j_call: TRBJ1-2; cdr3_aa: CSASGQTSYYGYTF; cdr3_nt: TGCAGCGCCTCGGGACAGACCTCATACTATGGCTACACCTTC
clone_size: -; v_call: TRBV30; d_call: -; j_call: TRBJ2-7; cdr3_aa: CARTTGNWQYF; cdr3_nt: TGTGCCAGGACCACAGGTAACTGGCAGTACTTC
clone_size: -; v_call: TRBV11-2; d_call: -; j_call: TRBJ2-1; cdr3_aa: CASSISEFNEQFF; cdr3_nt: TGTGCCAGCAGCATCTCGGAATTCAATGAGCAGTTCTTC
clone_size: -; v_call: TRBV27; d_call: -; j_call: TRBJ1-4; cdr3_aa: CASSLFSMGEKLFF; cdr3_nt: TGTGCCAGCAGTTTATTTAGTATGGGTGAAAAACTGTTTTTT
clone_size: few; v_call: TRBV5-6; d_call: TRBD1; j_call: TRBJ2-7; cdr3_aa: CASSWRTGPNEQYF; cdr3_nt: TGTGCCAGCAGCTGGCGGACAGGGCCCAACGAGCAGTACTTC
clone_size: many; v_call: TRBV9; d_call: TRBD1; j_call: TRBJ2-1; cdr3_aa: CASSVGQGAYNEQFF; cdr3_nt: TGTGCCAGCAGCGTGGGACAGGGGGCTTACAATGAGCAGTTCTTC
clone_size: -; v_call: TRBV6-2/TRBV6-3; d_call: -; j_call: TRBJ1-1; cdr3_aa: CASSYPPWTNTEAFF; cdr3_nt: TGTGCCAGCAGCTACCCGCCGTGGACGAACACTGAAGCTTTCTTT
clone_size: -; v_call: TRBV28; d_call: -; j_call: TRBJ2-7; cdr3_aa: CASSLGWRLSSYEQYF; cdr3_nt: TGTGCCAGCAGCCTGGGGTGGAGACTAAGCTCCTACGAGCAGTACTTC
clone_size: few; v_call: TRBV15; d_call: TRBD2; j_call: TRBJ2-7; cdr3_aa: CATSTRGGNYEQYF; cdr3_nt: TGTGCCACCAGCACCCGGGGAGGGAACTACGAGCAGTACTTC
clone_size: -; v_call: TRBV27; d_call: -; j_call: TRBJ2-3; cdr3_aa: CASSLLPRPQAVTQYF; cdr3_nt: TGTGCCAGCAGTTTACTCCCCAGGCCTCAGGCGGTTACGCAGTATTTT
clone_size: -; v_call: TRBV12-3/TRBV12-4; d_call: -; j_call: TRBJ2-3; cdr3_aa: CASRNSTDTQYF; cdr3_nt: TGTGCCAGCAGGAACAGCACAGATACGCAGTATTTT
clone_size: once; v_call: TRBV6-1; d_call: TRBD2; j_call: TRBJ2-2; cdr3_aa: CASSQNLVAGGSTGELFF; cdr3_nt: TGTGCCAGCAGTCAAAACTTGGTAGCGGGGGGATCCACCGGGGAGCTGTTTTTT
clone_size: many; v_call: TRBV6-1; d_call: TRBD2; j_call: TRBJ2-3; cdr3_aa: CASRGLAGGQGLSTDTQYF; cdr3_nt: TGTGCCAGCAGGGGACTAGCGGGGGGTCAGGGCCTTAGCACAGATACGCAGTATTTT
clone_size: -; v_call: TRBV9; d_call: -; j_call: TRBJ1-3; cdr3_aa: CASSPRSADTGNTIYF; cdr3_nt: TGTGCCAGCAGCCCTCGTTCGGCAGACACTGGAAACACCATATATTTT
clone_size: -; v_call: TRBV27; d_call: -; j_call: TRBJ2-2; cdr3_aa: CASTHSSNTGELFF; cdr3_nt: TGTGCCAGCACCCATTCGTCGAACACCGGGGAGCTGTTTTTT
clone_size: -; v_call: TRBV18; d_call: TRBD1; j_call: TRBJ1-1; cdr3_aa: CASSPTQGGDTEAFF; cdr3_nt: TGTGCCAGCTCACCAACCCAGGGGGGAGACACTGAAGCTTTCTTT
clone_size: -; v_call: TRBV24-1; d_call: -; j_call: TRBJ2-1; cdr3_aa: CATSDRDEQFF; cdr3_nt: TGTGCCACCAGTGATAGGGATGAGCAGTTCTTC
clone_size: -; v_call: TRBV20-1; d_call: TRBD2; j_call: TRBJ2-3; cdr3_aa: CSATGTSQYKADTQYF; cdr3_nt: TGCAGTGCGACCGGGACTAGCCAGTATAAGGCAGATACGCAGTATTTT
clone_size: few; v_call: TRBV20-1; d_call: -; j_call: TRBJ2-5; cdr3_aa: CSGLDSYKETQYF; cdr3_nt: TGCAGTGGATTGGACTCATACAAAGAGACCCAGTACTTC
clone_size: many; v_call: TRBV11-3; d_call: TRBD2; j_call: TRBJ2-2; cdr3_aa: CASSLETGGNTGELFF; cdr3_nt: TGTGCCAGCAGCTTAGAGACGGGGGGGAACACCGGGGAGCTGTTTTTT
clone_size: -; v_call: TRBV20-1; d_call: -; j_call: TRBJ2-3; cdr3_aa: CSARATLITGEEDTQYF; cdr3_nt: TGCAGTGCTAGAGCAACATTAATTACAGGGGAGGAAGATACGCAGTATTTT
clone_size: -; v_call: TRBV24-1; d_call: -; j_call: TRBJ1-2; cdr3_aa: CATSDFQGGYTF; cdr3_nt: TGTGCCACCAGTGATTTCCAGGGAGGCTACACCTTC
clone_size: -; v_call: TRBV29-1; d_call: -; j_call: TRBJ2-3; cdr3_aa: CSGNLGGATDTQYF; cdr3_nt: TGCAGCGGTAATTTGGGGGGCGCCACGGATACGCAGTATTTT
clone_size: few; v_call: TRBV3-1; d_call: -; j_call: TRBJ2-1; cdr3_aa: CASSQKHNEQFF; cdr3_nt: TGTGCCAGCAGCCAAAAGCACAATGAGCAGTTCTTC
clone_size: -; v_call: TRBV7-9; d_call: TRBD1; j_call: TRBJ1-6; cdr3_aa: CASSSGQEGYNSPLHF; cdr3_nt: TGTGCCAGCAGCTCGGGACAGGAAGGCTATAATTCACCCCTCCACTTT
clone_size: -; v_call: TRBV6-5; d_call: TRBD2; j_call: TRBJ2-3; cdr3_aa: CASSHGLVGTKDTQYF; cdr3_nt: TGTGCCAGCAGTCACGGACTAGTGGGGACTAAAGATACGCAGTATTTT
clone_size: -; v_call: TRBV7-2; d_call: -; j_call: TRBJ2-4; cdr3_aa: CASSAQDRNIQYF; cdr3_nt: TGTGCCAGCAGCGCACAGGACAGAAACATTCAGTACTTC
clone_size: -; v_call: TRBV6-2/TRBV6-3; d_call: -; j_call: TRBJ1-2; cdr3_aa: CASSYSNRARGYTF; cdr3_nt: TGTGCCAGCAGTTACTCGAATAGGGCACGGGGCTACACCTTC
clone_size: many; v_call: TRBV7-2; d_call: -; j_call: TRBJ2-4; cdr3_aa: CASSSTASVVQGKNIQYF; cdr3_nt: TGTGCCAGCAGCTCGACAGCATCCGTCGTACAGGGCAAAAACATTCAGTACTTC
clone_size: -; v_call: TRBV4-1; d_call: -; j_call: TRBJ2-7; cdr3_aa: CASSQLTGSSYEQYF; cdr3_nt: TGCGCCAGCAGCCAACTCACAGGGAGCTCCTACGAGCAGTACTTC
clone_size: -; v_call: TRBV7-7; d_call: -; j_call: TRBJ2-1; cdr3_aa: CASSLGGGAHNEQFF; cdr3_nt: TGTGCTAGCAGCTTAGGGGGGGGGGCTCACAATGAGCAGTTCTTC
clone_size: -; v_call: TRBV6-5; d_call: -; j_call: TRBJ2-5; cdr3_aa: CASSYGGGGHQETQYF; cdr3_nt: TGTGCCAGCAGTTACGGTGGTGGGGGGCACCAAGAGACCCAGTACTTC
clone_size: -; v_call: TRBV2; d_call: -; j_call: TRBJ2-2; cdr3_aa: CASGHGATNTGELFF; cdr3_nt: TGTGCCAGCGGCCACGGGGCGACGAACACCGGGGAGCTGTTTTTT
clone_size: -; v_call: TRBV4-3; d_call: -; j_call: TRBJ2-1; cdr3_aa: CASSQRVQANEQFF; cdr3_nt: TGCGCCAGCAGCCAAAGAGTCCAGGCCAATGAGCAGTTCTTC
clone_size: -; v_call: TRBV7-3; d_call: TRBD1; j_call: TRBJ2-3; cdr3_aa: CASSLSGQGVGDTQYF; cdr3_nt: TGTGCCAGCAGCTTATCTGGACAGGGGGTTGGAGATACGCAGTATTTT
clone_size: few; v_call: TRBV4-1; d_call: -; j_call: TRBJ2-5; cdr3_aa: CASSQDRTRKETQYF; cdr3_nt: TGCGCCAGCAGCCAAGATCGTACTAGAAAAGAGACCCAGTACTTC
clone_size: -; v_call: TRBV10-3; d_call: -; j_call: TRBJ2-7; cdr3_aa: CAISDRADYEQYF; cdr3_nt: TGTGCCATCAGTGATAGGGCCGACTACGAGCAGTACTTC
clone_size: -; v_call: TRBV12-3/TRBV12-4; d_call: -; j_call: TRBJ1-2; cdr3_aa: CASSFAPAGTASGYTF; cdr3_nt: TGTGCCAGCAGTTTTGCCCCTGCCGGTACAGCATCTGGCTACACCTTC